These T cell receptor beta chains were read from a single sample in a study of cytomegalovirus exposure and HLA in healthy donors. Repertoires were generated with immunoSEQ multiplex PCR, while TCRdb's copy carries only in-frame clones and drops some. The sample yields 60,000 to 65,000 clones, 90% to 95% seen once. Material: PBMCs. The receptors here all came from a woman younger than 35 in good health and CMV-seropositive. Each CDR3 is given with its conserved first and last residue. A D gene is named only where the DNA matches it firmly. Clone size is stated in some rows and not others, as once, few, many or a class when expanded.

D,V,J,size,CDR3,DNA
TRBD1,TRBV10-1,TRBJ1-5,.,CASSETTGGEHQPQHF,TGCGCCAGCAGTGAAACGACAGGGGGCGAGCATCAGCCCCAGCATTTT
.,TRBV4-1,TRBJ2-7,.,CASSQDGGGREQYF,TGCGCCAGCAGCCAAGATGGTGGAGGGCGCGAGCAGTACTTC
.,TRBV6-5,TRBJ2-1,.,CASSYSGGTVNEQFF,TGTGCCAGCAGTTACTCTGGGGGGACGGTCAATGAGCAGTTCTTC
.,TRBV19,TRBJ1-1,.,CASSIQGQGAEAFF,TGTGCCAGTAGTATTCAGGGCCAAGGCGCTGAAGCTTTCTTT
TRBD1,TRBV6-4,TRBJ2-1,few,CASSDSKGQGDDEQFF,TGTGCCAGCAGTGACTCGAAGGGACAGGGGGACGATGAGCAGTTCTTC
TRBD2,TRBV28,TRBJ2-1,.,CASSLTSGGDEQFF,TGTGCCAGCAGTTTAACTAGCGGTGGGGATGAGCAGTTCTTC
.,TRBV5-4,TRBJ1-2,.,CASSENSYGYTF,TGTGCCAGCAGCGAAAACTCCTATGGCTACACCTTC
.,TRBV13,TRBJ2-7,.,CASSRRQSLGEQYF,TGTGCCAGCAGCAGACGACAGTCCCTGGGCGAGCAGTACTTC
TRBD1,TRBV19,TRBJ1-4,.,CASSIDQTGDNEKLFF,TGTGCCAGTAGTATAGATCAGACAGGGGATAATGAAAAACTGTTTTTT
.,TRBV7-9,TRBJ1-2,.,CASSLAGGHGYTF,TGTGCCAGCAGCTTAGCAGGGGGTCATGGCTACACCTTC
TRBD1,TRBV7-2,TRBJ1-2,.,CASSSSDRAGGYTF,TGTGCCAGCAGCTCGTCTGACAGGGCGGGTGGCTACACCTTC
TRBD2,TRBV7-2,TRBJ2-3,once,CASRMQSLAGGLTDTQYF,TGTGCCAGCAGGATGCAATCACTAGCGGGGGGATTGACAGATACGCAGTATTTT
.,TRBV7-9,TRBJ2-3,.,CASSPRGALSTDTQYF,TGTGCCAGCAGCCCTCGGGGGGCCCTTAGCACAGATACGCAGTATTTT
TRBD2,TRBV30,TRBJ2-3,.,CAWSQALAESTDTQYF,TGTGCCTGGAGCCAGGCCCTAGCGGAGAGCACAGATACGCAGTATTTT
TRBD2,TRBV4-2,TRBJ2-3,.,CASSPSGTATDTQYF,TGTGCCAGCAGTCCGAGCGGGACCGCAACAGATACGCAGTATTTT
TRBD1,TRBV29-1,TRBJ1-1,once,CSVEAGGWTEAFF,TGCAGCGTTGAGGCAGGGGGCTGGACTGAAGCTTTCTTT
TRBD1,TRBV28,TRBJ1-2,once,CASSTRDRGFLDYGYTF,TGTGCCAGCAGTACGAGGGACAGGGGATTTTTAGACTATGGCTACACCTTC
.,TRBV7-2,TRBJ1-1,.,CASSLVVGPNTEAFF,TGTGCCAGCAGCTTAGTAGTGGGGCCGAACACTGAAGCTTTCTTT
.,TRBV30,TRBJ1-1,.,CAWSLSAIEAFF,TGTGCCTGGAGTTTGTCAGCGATCGAAGCTTTCTTT
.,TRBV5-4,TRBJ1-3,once,CASSWDTDSGNTIYF,TGTGCCAGCAGCTGGGACACCGACTCTGGAAACACCATATATTTT
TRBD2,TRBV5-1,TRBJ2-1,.,CASSFTSGSNEQFF,TGCGCCAGCAGCTTCACTAGCGGGAGCAATGAGCAGTTCTTC
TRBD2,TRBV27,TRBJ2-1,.,CASSFRTGGPGEQFF,TGTGCCAGCAGTTTTCGAACGGGAGGGCCGGGGGAGCAGTTCTTC
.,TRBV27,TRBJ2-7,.,CASSSSIAYEQYF,TGTGCCAGCAGTTCCAGTATCGCCTACGAGCAGTACTTC
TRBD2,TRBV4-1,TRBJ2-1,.,CASSQALTSGGRSSYNEQFF,TGCGCCAGCAGCCAAGCCCTTACTAGCGGGGGCCGTAGCTCCTACAATGAGCAGTTCTTC
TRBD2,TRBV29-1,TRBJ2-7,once,CSVFSGTSTYEQYF,TGCAGCGTTTTTAGCGGGACGTCCACCTACGAGCAGTACTTC
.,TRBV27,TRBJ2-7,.,CASSPRQSYEQYF,TGTGCCAGCAGCCCCCGACAGTCCTACGAGCAGTACTTC
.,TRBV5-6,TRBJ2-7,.,CASNFGSEQYF,TGTGCCAGCAACTTTGGTAGCGAGCAGTACTTC
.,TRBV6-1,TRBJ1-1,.,CASRGPRAGATEAFF,TGTGCCAGCAGAGGACCGAGGGCAGGGGCCACTGAAGCTTTCTTT
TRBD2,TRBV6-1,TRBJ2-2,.,CASREQGREGGTGELFF,TGTGCCAGCAGGGAACAAGGGCGGGAGGGTGGCACCGGGGAGCTGTTTTTT
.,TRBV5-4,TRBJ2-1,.,CASNPGGIPTFYAYNEQFF,TGTGCCAGCAACCCGGGGGGCATTCCCACTTTTTATGCCTACAATGAGCAGTTCTTC
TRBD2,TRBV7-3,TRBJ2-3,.,CASSYLAGTDTQYF,TGTGCCAGCAGCTATCTAGCGGGGACAGATACGCAGTATTTT
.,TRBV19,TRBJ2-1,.,CASSMGHGEDEQFF,TGTGCCAGTAGTATGGGACACGGAGAGGATGAGCAGTTCTTC
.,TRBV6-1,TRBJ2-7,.,CASSLDGAYEQYF,TGTGCCAGCTCGCTAGACGGAGCCTACGAGCAGTACTTC
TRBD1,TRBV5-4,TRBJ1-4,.,CASSLGQGGNEKLFF,TGTGCCAGCAGCTTGGGACAGGGCGGTAATGAAAAACTGTTTTTT
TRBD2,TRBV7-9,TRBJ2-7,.,CASSLEGTSGEQYF,TGTGCCAGCAGCTTAGAAGGGACTAGCGGCGAGCAGTACTTC
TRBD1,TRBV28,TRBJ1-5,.,CASSDSDRDQPQHF,TGTGCCAGCAGTGACTCGGACAGGGATCAGCCCCAGCATTTT
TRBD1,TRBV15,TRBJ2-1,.,CATSAGQGNEQFF,TGTGCCACCAGCGCGGGACAGGGCAATGAGCAGTTCTTC
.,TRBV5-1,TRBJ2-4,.,CASSPQESLAKNIQYF,TGCGCCAGCAGCCCCCAGGAAAGTTTAGCCAAAAACATTCAGTACTTC
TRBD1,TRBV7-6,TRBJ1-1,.,CASSTPLQGANTEAFF,TGTGCCAGCAGCACCCCCCTCCAGGGGGCGAACACTGAAGCTTTCTTT
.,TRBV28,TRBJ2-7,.,CASSLPDNQYEQYF,TGTGCCAGCAGTCTCCCGGACAACCAATACGAGCAGTACTTC
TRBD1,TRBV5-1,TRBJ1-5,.,CASSLTPRGADQPQHF,TGCGCCAGCAGCTTGACCCCCAGGGGGGCCGATCAGCCCCAGCATTTT
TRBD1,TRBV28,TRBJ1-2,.,CASKERGQDGYTF,TGTGCCAGCAAGGAAAGGGGGCAGGATGGCTACACCTTC
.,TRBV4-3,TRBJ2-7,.,CASSQDRGSIYEQYF,TGCGCCAGCAGCCAAGACCGGGGTTCTATCTACGAGCAGTACTTC
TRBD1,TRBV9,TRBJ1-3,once,CASSETGGTGNTIYF,TGTGCCAGCAGCGAGACAGGGGGCACTGGAAACACCATATATTTT
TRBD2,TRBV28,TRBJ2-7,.,CASSLLGLAGGPEQYF,TGTGCCAGCAGTTTGTTGGGACTAGCGGGAGGGCCCGAGCAGTACTTC
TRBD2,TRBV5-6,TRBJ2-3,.,CASSYLAGAADTQYF,TGTGCCAGCAGCTACCTAGCGGGAGCGGCAGATACGCAGTATTTT
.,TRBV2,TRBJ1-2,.,CASSEASGTNYGYTF,TGTGCCAGCAGTGAAGCATCAGGGACTAACTATGGCTACACCTTC
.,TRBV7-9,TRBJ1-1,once,CASSLSIGNTEAFF,TGTGCCAGCAGCTTATCGATCGGGAACACTGAAGCTTTCTTT
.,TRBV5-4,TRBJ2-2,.,CASSSGLENTGELFF,TGTGCCAGCAGCTCGGGACTTGAGAACACCGGGGAGCTGTTTTTT
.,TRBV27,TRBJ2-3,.,CASSPRSRADTQYF,TGTGCCAGCAGTCCTCGTTCCCGTGCGGATACGCAGTATTTT
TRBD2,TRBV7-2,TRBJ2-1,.,CASSLASGVNEQFF,TGTGCCAGCAGCCTGGCTAGCGGGGTGAATGAGCAGTTCTTC
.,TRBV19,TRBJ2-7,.,CASSSGTPGGVEQYF,TGTGCCAGTAGTAGCGGGACTCCGGGTGGGGTGGAGCAGTACTTC
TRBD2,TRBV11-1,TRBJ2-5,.,CASSSSGLAGETQYF,TGTGCCAGCAGCAGCTCGGGACTAGCGGGTGAGACCCAGTACTTC
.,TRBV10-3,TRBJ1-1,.,CAISGSEGSAEAFF,TGTGCCATCAGTGGCTCAGAGGGTTCGGCTGAAGCTTTCTTT
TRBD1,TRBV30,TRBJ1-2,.,CAWSLPGGGYGYTF,TGTGCCTGGAGTCTTCCAGGGGGCGGCTATGGCTACACCTTC
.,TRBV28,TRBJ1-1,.,CASSFSMNTEAFF,TGTGCCAGCAGTTTCTCTATGAACACTGAAGCTTTCTTT
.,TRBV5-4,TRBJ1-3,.,CASSLAGSGNTIYF,TGTGCCAGCAGCTTGGCAGGGTCTGGAAACACCATATATTTT